This TCR beta chain stems from a study of Graves' ophthalmopathy and Graves' hyperthyroidism. Germline V gene sequence: CDR1 MNHEY, CDR2 SVGAGI. The CDR3 totals 17 residues. Trimming cost V 8 bases and J 3 bases, with 25 bases left between them. Scientists amplified the TCR beta CDR3 regions from RNA transcripts. The first round was an RT-PCR with HTBI primers, and the second round was a multiplex PCR. TCRdb re-called the multiplex PCR reads with MiXCR, one entry per CDR3 protein. The table lists 150,000 to 200,000 distinct CDR3 sequences, 39% of them singletons. There are many counts of this clonotype.

The sequencing sample was made of peripheral blood. This receptor was taken from a man aged 25-45 years with Graves' ophthalmopathy. J is TRBJ2-5 and V is TRBV6-5; D possibly corresponds to TRBD1 (6 bases). CDR3 nucleotides: TGTGCCAGCTCATACCTGCCAGGACAGCCCGAGGAAGAGACCCAGTACTTC. It yields the protein CASSYLPGQPEEETQYF.